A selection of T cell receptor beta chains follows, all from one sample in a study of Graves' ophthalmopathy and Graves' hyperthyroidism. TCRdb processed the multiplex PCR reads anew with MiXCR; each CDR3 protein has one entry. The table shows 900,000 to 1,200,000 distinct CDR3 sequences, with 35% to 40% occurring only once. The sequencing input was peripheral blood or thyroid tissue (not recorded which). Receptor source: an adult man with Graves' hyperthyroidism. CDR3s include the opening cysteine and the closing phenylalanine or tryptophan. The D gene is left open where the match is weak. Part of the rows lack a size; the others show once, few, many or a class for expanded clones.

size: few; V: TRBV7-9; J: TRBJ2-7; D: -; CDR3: CASSGSGTLVHYEQYF; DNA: TGTGCCAGCAGTGGATCCGGGACACTCGTTCACTACGAGCAGTACTTC
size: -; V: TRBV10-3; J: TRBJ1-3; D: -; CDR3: CAISDGTSGNTIYF; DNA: TGTGCCATCAGTGATGGGACCTCTGGAAACACCATATATTTT
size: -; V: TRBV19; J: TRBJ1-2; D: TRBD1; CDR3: CASSRLTGNNYGYTF; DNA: TGTGCCAGTAGCCGGCTGACAGGGAATAACTATGGCTACACCTTC
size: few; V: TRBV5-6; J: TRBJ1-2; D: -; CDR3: CASSPGGFVYGYTF; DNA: TGTGCCAGCAGCCCGGGGGGTTTTGTCTATGGCTACACCTTC
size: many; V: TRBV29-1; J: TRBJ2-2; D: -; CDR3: CSVALGGDTGELFF; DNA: TGCAGCGTTGCACTAGGGGGTGACACCGGGGAGCTGTTTTTT
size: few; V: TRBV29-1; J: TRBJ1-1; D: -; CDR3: CSAYQGATEAFF; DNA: TGCAGCGCCTACCAGGGAGCCACTGAAGCTTTCTTT
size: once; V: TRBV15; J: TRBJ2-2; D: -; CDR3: CATSPGQGGELFF; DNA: TGTGCCACCAGCCCAGGGCAGGGCGGGGAGCTGTTTTTT
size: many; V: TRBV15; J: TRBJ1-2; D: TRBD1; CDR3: CATGPDRGKAYGYTF; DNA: TGTGCCACCGGACCGGACAGGGGGAAAGCCTATGGCTACACCTTC
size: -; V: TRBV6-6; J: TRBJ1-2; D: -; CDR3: CASRDTANYGYTF; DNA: TGTGCCAGCAGGGATACAGCTAACTATGGCTACACCTTC
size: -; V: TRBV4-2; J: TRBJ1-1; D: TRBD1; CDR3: CASSQAPGQGSTEAFF; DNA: TGTGCCAGCAGCCAAGCTCCGGGACAGGGAAGCACTGAAGCTTTCTTT
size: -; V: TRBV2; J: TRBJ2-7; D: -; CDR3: CASSPNRTYEQYF; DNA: TGTGCCAGCAGCCCGAACAGGACGTACGAGCAGTACTTC
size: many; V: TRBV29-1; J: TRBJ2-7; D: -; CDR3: CSVRGIGYEQYF; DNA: TGCAGCGTACGAGGGATCGGGTACGAGCAGTACTTC
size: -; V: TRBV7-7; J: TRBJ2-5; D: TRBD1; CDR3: CASSTGTGLETQYF; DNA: TGTGCCAGCAGCACCGGGACAGGGCTGGAGACCCAGTACTTC
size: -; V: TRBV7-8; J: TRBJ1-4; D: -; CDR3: CASSLTPYSGNEKLFF; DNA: TGTGCCAGCAGCTTAACTCCCTACTCGGGTAATGAAAAACTGTTTTTT
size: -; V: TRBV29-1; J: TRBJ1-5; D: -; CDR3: CSVEWGTGQNQPQHF; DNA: TGCAGCGTTGAATGGGGGACGGGCCAAAATCAGCCCCAGCATTTT
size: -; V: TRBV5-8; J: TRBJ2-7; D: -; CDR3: CASSFQGVEQYF; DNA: TGTGCCAGCAGCTTCCAGGGTGTGGAGCAGTACTTC
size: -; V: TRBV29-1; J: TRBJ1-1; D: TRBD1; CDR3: CSAERQGGTEAFF; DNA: TGCAGCGCAGAACGACAGGGAGGCACTGAAGCTTTCTTT
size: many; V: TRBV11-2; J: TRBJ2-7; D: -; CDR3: CASSPGSGWSYEQYF; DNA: TGTGCCAGCAGCCCCGGGTCGGGATGGAGCTACGAGCAGTACTTC
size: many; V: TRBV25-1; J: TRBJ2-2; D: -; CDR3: CASKKETGELFF; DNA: TGTGCCAGCAAAAAGGAGACCGGGGAGCTGTTTTTT
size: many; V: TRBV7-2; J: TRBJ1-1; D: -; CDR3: CASSLTISNTEAFF; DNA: TGTGCCAGCAGCCTTACTATCTCAAACACTGAAGCTTTCTTT
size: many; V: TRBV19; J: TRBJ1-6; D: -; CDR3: CASRPGDRNNSPLHF; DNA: TGTGCCAGTAGGCCAGGGGATCGAAATAATTCACCCCTCCACTTT
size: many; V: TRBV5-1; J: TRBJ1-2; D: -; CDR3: CASSSQGSSYGYTF; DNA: TGCGCCAGCAGCTCACAGGGAAGTAGCTATGGCTACACCTTC
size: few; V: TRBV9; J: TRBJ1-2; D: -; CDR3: CASSVGYGKARTHGYTF; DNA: TGTGCCAGCAGCGTAGGGTATGGTAAGGCTAGGACCCATGGCTACACCTTC
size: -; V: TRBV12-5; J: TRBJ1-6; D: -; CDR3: CASGSGQKGSPLHF; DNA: TGTGCTAGTGGTTCCGGACAGAAAGGTTCACCCCTCCACTTT
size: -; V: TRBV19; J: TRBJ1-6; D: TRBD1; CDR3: CASTPGQGSPLHF; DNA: TGTGCCAGTACCCCGGGACAGGGTTCACCCCTCCACTTT
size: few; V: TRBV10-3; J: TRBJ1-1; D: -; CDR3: CAISEGTGWDTEAFF; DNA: TGTGCCATCAGTGAGGGGACCGGATGGGACACTGAAGCTTTCTTT
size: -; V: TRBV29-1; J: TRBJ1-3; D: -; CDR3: CSVEGGSGNTIYF; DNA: TGCAGCGTCGAGGGGGGCTCTGGAAACACCATATATTTT
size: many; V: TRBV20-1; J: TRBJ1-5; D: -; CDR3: CSVAPGVSQPQHF; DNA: TGCAGTGTAGCCCCGGGGGTCAGTCAGCCCCAGCATTTT
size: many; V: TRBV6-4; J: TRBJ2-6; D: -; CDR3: CASSPQSSGANVLTF; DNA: TGTGCCAGCAGCCCACAGAGCTCTGGGGCCAACGTCCTGACTTTC
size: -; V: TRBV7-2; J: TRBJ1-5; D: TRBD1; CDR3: CASSLAIGRDRVIRPQHF; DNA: TGTGCCAGCAGCTTAGCGATAGGGCGGGACAGGGTCATTAGGCCCCAGCATTTT
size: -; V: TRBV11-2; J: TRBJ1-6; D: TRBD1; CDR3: CASSRTGAHNSPLHF; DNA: TGTGCCAGCAGCCGCACAGGGGCCCATAATTCACCCCTCCACTTT
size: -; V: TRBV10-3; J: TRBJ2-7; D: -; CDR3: CAISVTDISYEQYF; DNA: TGTGCCATCAGTGTAACGGACATCTCCTACGAGCAGTACTTC
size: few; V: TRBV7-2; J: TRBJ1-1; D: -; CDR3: CASSLEGVVSTEAFF; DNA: TGTGCCAGCAGCTTAGAGGGGGTTGTTAGCACTGAAGCTTTCTTT
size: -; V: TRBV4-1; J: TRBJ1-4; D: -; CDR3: CASSHRTFQTPPLFF; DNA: TGCGCCAGCAGCCACCGGACTTTTCAGACGCCCCCACTGTTTTTT
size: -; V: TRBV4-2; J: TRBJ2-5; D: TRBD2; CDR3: CASSQVRLAGTQYF; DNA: TGTGCCAGCAGCCAAGTTCGGCTAGCGGGAACCCAGTACTTC
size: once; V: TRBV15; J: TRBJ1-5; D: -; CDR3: CATSGRQPQHF; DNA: TGTGCCACCAGCGGCCGCCAGCCCCAGCATTTT
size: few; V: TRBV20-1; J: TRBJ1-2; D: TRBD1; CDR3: CSATTGGNYGYTF; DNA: TGCAGTGCGACGACAGGGGGAAACTATGGCTACACCTTC
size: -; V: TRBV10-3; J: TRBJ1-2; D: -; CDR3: CASSYRSENYGYTF; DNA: TGTGCCAGCAGTTACCGGAGCGAAAACTATGGCTACACCTTC
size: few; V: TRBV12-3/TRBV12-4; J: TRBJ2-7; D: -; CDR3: CASTRAGSSYEQYF; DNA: TGTGCCAGCACGAGGGCAGGGAGCTCCTACGAGCAGTACTTC
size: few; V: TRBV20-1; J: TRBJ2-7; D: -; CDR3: CSARDRRLVDEQYF; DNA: TGCAGTGCTAGAGATCGCCGACTAGTCGACGAGCAGTACTTC
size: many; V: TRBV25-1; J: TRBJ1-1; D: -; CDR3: CASNKWGTGTEAFF; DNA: TGTGCCAGCAACAAGTGGGGCACGGGGACTGAAGCTTTCTTT
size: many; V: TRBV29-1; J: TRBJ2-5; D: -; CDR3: CSSPLGKTQYF; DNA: TGCAGCTCTCCTCTAGGCAAGACCCAGTACTTC
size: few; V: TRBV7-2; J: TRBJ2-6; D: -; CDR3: CASSYLPGVSGANVLTF; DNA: TGTGCCAGCAGTTATCTGCCAGGCGTCTCTGGGGCCAACGTCCTGACTTTC
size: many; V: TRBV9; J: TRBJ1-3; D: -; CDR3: CASSVRMGGLTSGNTIYF; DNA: TGTGCCAGCAGCGTCCGCATGGGGGGACTCACCTCTGGAAACACCATATATTTT
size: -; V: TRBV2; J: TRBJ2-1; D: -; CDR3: CASQRVSSYNEQFF; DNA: TGTGCCAGTCAGCGGGTAAGCTCCTACAATGAGCAGTTCTTC
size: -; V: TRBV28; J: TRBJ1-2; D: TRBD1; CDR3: CASSPGTASIYTF; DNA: TGTGCCAGCAGCCCAGGGACAGCTTCCATCTACACCTTC
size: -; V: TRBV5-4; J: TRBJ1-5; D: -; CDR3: CASSSAQGRETQHF; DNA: TGTGCCAGCAGCTCGGCGCAGGGTCGAGAGACCCAGCATTTT
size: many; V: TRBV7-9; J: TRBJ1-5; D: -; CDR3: CASSLTSSQPQHF; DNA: TGTGCCAGCAGCTTGACAAGTAGTCAGCCCCAGCATTTT
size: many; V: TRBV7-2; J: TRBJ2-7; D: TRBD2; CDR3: CASSSKPGLAGYDEQYF; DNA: TGTGCCAGCAGCTCTAAACCGGGACTAGCGGGATACGACGAGCAGTACTTC
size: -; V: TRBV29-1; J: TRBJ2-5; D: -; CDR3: CSVDQTTPKTQYF; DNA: TGCAGCGTCGACCAGACTACCCCCAAGACCCAGTACTTC
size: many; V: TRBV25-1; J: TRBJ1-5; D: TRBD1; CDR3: CASSDGSGGNQPQHF; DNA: TGTGCCAGCAGTGATGGGTCAGGGGGAAATCAGCCCCAGCATTTT
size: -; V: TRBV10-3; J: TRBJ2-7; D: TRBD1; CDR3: CAISEFGRGQDRQSYEQYF; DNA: TGTGCCATCAGTGAGTTTGGCCGAGGACAGGACCGGCAGTCCTACGAGCAGTACTTC
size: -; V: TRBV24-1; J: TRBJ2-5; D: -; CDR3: CATSSGLQETQYF; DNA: TGTGCCACCAGTTCAGGGCTTCAAGAGACCCAGTACTTC
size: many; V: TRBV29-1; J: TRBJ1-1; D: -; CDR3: CSVWGAPRGRGGTEAFF; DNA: TGCAGCGTTTGGGGAGCCCCACGAGGCCGAGGGGGCACTGAAGCTTTCTTT